This entry features one T cell receptor (beta chain) sequence. Its antigen is unknown. This sample is drawn from a study of CD8+CD57+ T cells in acquired aplastic anemia. Points from the study as a whole: Patient and control CD8+ Simpson's diversity was not significantly different. Common to patients and controls were twenty-nine CD8+ CDR3 sequences.

This CDR3 contains 14 residues. The trim removed 1 base at V and 3 bases at J, leaving 3 bases unmatched. Germline V gives CDR1 DFQATT, CDR2 SNEGSKA (reference sequence). Genomic DNA was employed as the template in profiling TCR beta VDJ and CDR3. MiXCR, applied by TCRdb to the reads, yields one record per CDR3 protein. The top ten hold 35% to 50% of the sample, which has roughly 160,000 distinct CDR3 sequences, roughly two thirds seen once. Patients chosen for sequencing had CD8+CD57+ cells that had expanded, as shown by flow cytometry. The TCR sequence derives from a human donor with aplastic anemia. The chain couples TRBV20-1 to TRBJ2-7; 10 nucleotides line up with TRBD1. The sequenced sample was sorted CD4+, CD8+, or CD8+CD57+ T cells (not recorded which) from PBMCs. The DNA for the CDR3 is TGCAGTGCTAGAGCGGGACAGGGGTTCTACGAGCAGTACTTC. Its translation is CSARAGQGFYEQYF.